A single sample gave rise to the 23 T cell receptor beta chains below, sequenced in a study of blood T cells in healthy people across ages. A sample-barcoded 5' primer and a J-beta primer mix were used in a second PCR of about 7 to 12 cycles. Using its own MiXCR run on the 5' RACE reads, TCRdb lists one record per CDR3 protein. The top ten clones hold about 30% of a sample with 650,000 to 900,000 distinct CDR3 sequences, around 62% of them seen once. The sequenced material came from blood. These receptors all come from a man younger than 45 in good health.

This clonotype was seen a handful of times. The CDR3 nucleotides read TGTGCCAGCAGCCAAGGGGGGTTGGCTGAAAAACTGTTTTTT. Translating gives CASSQGGLAEKLFF. The chain links TRBV4-2 to TRBJ1-4, with D possibly TRBD1 on 5 matching bases. V dropped 1 base and J dropped 7 bases, with 10 bases sitting between them. The CDR3 covers 14 residues. Germline CDR1 is LGHNA and CDR2 is YNFKEQ.

The chain is built from TRBV13 and TRBJ1-1; D gene uncertain. This CDR3 has 13 residues. The germline CDR1 and CDR2 sequences are PRHDT and FYEKMQ (reference sequence). V was clipped by 8 bases and J by 0 bases, with 10 bases between them. The CDR3 nucleotides are TGTGCCAGCGGACCGGGAATGAACACTGAAGCTTTCTTT. Its protein product is CASGPGMNTEAFF. Complete variable domain (other parts from reference TRBV13 and TRBJ1-1): AAGVIQSPRHLIKEKRETATLKCYPIPRHDTVYWYQQGPGQDPQFLISFYEKMQSDKGSIPDRFSAQQFSDYHSELNMSSLELGDSALYFCASGPGMNTEAFFGQGTRLTVV.

This chain joins TRBV7-3 and TRBJ2-1; the D gene is possibly TRBD1 (7 bases). The CDR3 consists of 16 residues. Trimming took off 2 bases at V and 2 bases at J, with 13 bases between the two ends. Germline CDR1 and CDR2: SGHTA and FQGTGA. The CDR3, as DNA: TGTGCCAGCAGCTTACTGGCGGGACAGCCCTACAATGAGCAGTTCTTC. Its protein product is CASSLLAGQPYNEQFF.

The rearrangement uses TRBV5-4 and TRBJ2-5, with a tentative D call TRBD2 (5 bases). From germline, CDR1 is SGHNT and CDR2 YYREEE (reference sequence). This CDR3 spans 13 amino acids. V lost 2 bases and J 5 bases, leaving 10 bases between the germline ends. CDR3 residues: CASSFPSSETQYF. In DNA, the CDR3 is TGTGCCAGCAGCTTTCCTAGCTCGGAGACCCAGTACTTC.

This clonotype was observed once. The chain has TRBV6-1 and TRBJ1-2; TRBD1 agrees at 11 bases. This CDR3 region has 16 residues. After removal of 1 base from V and 6 bases from J, the junction contained 7 bases not matched to a gene. Germline loops: CDR1 MNHNS, CDR2 SASEGT. CDR3 nucleotides: TGTGCCAGCAGTGAAGGCCCCGGACAGGGGGCCCATGGCTACACCTTC. This gives the protein CASSEGPGQGAHGYTF.

On this clonotype itself: A read error may produce the germline difference seen at one junction end. The chain uses TRBV7-2 and TRBJ1-6; TRBD1 aligns across 8 bases. CDR1 is SGHTA and CDR2 is FQGNSA in the germline V gene. The CDR3 runs 20 residues. CDR3: CAGRPNKNRGSSGGNSPLHF. CDR3 coding DNA: TGTGCCGGCAGACCAAACAAAAACAGGGGGAGTAGTGGCGGTAATTCACCCCTCCACTTT. The variable domain in full, with the rest retrieved from reference TRBV7-2 and TRBJ1-6, is GAGVSQSPSNKVTEKGKDVELRCDPISGHTALYWYRQSLGQGLEFLIYFQGNSAPDKSGLPSDRFSAERTGGSVSTLTIQRTQQEDSAVYLCAGRPNKNRGSSGGNSPLHFGNGTRLTVT.

This clonotype was detected only a few times. The chain carries TRBV5-1 and TRBJ2-1, with TRBD1 identical over 11 bases. The V gene end was trimmed by 1 base and the J gene end by 10 bases; junction bases not matched to a gene: 13. This CDR3 contains 17 residues. From germline, CDR1 is SGHRS and CDR2 YFSETQ. The CDR3 DNA reads TGCGCCAGCAGCTTGCTTGGGTGGGGACAGGGGGTTCGGGAGCAGTTCTTC. Translated: CASSLLGWGQGVREQFF.

This clonotype was seen at least ten times. J is TRBJ2-4 and V is TRBV10-3; TRBD2 is a possible D gene (5 bases). Germline V gives CDR1 ENHRY, CDR2 SYGVKD. V was pared by 10 bases and J by 7 bases, with 14 bases between. CDR3 length: 12 residues. The CDR3 loop is CATQDSVNIQYF. The CDR3 coding sequence is TGTGCCACCCAGGACTCGGTGAACATTCAGTACTTC.

The chain has TRBV20-1 and TRBJ2-7; 7 bases are a match to TRBD1. The CDR3 is 11 residues long. Losses at the gene ends were 6 bases for V and 3 bases for J; bases not matched to a gene: 2. The V gene's germline CDR1 is DFQATT and CDR2 SNEGSKA (reference sequence). This CDR3 reads CSAGDSYEQYF. DNA of the CDR3: TGCAGTGCCGGGGACAGCTACGAGCAGTACTTC.

Regarding this clonotype: Since no conserved phenylalanine or tryptophan closes the CDR3, a read error is the likely cause. The chain uses TRBV20-1 and TRBJ2-7; D may be TRBD2 (5 bases). The end of the DNA is better explained by TRBJ2-5, so the J call may be wrong. CDR3 size: 16 residues. Per the germline V gene, CDR1 is DFQATT and CDR2 is SNEGSKA (reference sequence). Here the CDR3 DNA reads TGCAGTGCTAGAGTACGGGGAGCCTATGTGTTAGAGACCCAGTACTTG. Translation: CSARVRGAYVLETQYL.

V usage is TRBV29-1 and J usage is TRBJ2-7, with a weak D call TRBD1 (6 bases). Germline CDR1 and CDR2: SQVTM and ANQGSEA. Trimming shortened V by 3 bases and J by 0 bases, and 12 bases separated the two germline ends. The CDR3 spans 14 residues. CDR3 loop: CSVDSGTLSYEQYF. The CDR3 region has the DNA TGCAGCGTTGATTCGGGGACACTCTCCTACGAGCAGTACTTC.

This clonotype was seen only a few times. At one of its ends the junction is not consistent with the germline gene, which may arise from a read error. The rearrangement joins TRBV4-2 to TRBJ2-4; 10 bases line up with TRBD1. Germline values: CDR1 LGHNA, CDR2 YNFKEQ. This CDR3 is 17 amino acids long. The CDR3 coding sequence is TGTGCCAGCAGCAAAGAAGGCGGGACAGGGGAAGGAATCGCTCAGTACTTC. It yields the protein CASSKEGGTGEGIAQYF.

CDR3 protein: CASSLTSGGPFGETQYF. CDR3 in DNA: TGTGCCAGCAGCTTAACTAGCGGGGGGCCCTTCGGAGAGACCCAGTACTTC. This chain joins TRBV7-4 and TRBJ2-5; 12 nucleotides align to TRBD2. Germline trimming cut 2 bases from V and 4 bases from J; bases unmatched to any gene: 8. The CDR3 loop spans 17 amino acids. Germline assignment: CDR1 SGHVT and CDR2 SQSDAQ. The complete variable domain, with remaining parts taken from reference TRBV7-4 and TRBJ2-5, reads GAGVSQSPRYKVAKRGRDVALRCDSISGHVTLYWYRQTLGQGSEVLTYSQSDAQRDKSGRPSGRFSAERPERSVSTLKIQRTEQGDSAVYLCASSLTSGGPFGETQYFGPGTRLLVL.

CDR3 sequence: CASSLGGVHGDEQYF. The CDR3 nucleotides read TGTGCCAGCAGCTTGGGCGGGGTCCACGGGGACGAGCAGTACTTC. The chain combines TRBV5-6 with TRBJ2-4; possibly TRBD2 for D (6 bases). The J call may not be correct, given that the DNA end is closer to TRBJ2-7. Germline CDR1 reads SGHDT; CDR2 reads YYEEEE. The CDR3 is made up of 15 amino acids.

The chain joins TRBV15 to TRBJ2-3, with D unresolved. Germline V gene lookup returns CDR1 LNHNV and CDR2 YYDKDF (reference sequence). The CDR3 sequence is 15 residues long. Between the trimmed V and J ends, which lost 0 bases and 4 bases, there was a span of 11 bases. CDR3 sequence: CATSRDHSRADTQYF. CDR3 DNA: TGTGCCACCAGCAGAGATCACAGTAGGGCAGATACGCAGTATTTT.

Points on this clonotype: The junction shows a germline mismatch at one end, possibly a read error. V gene TRBV18 combines with J gene TRBJ2-1; D is uncertain. There are 13 residues in the CDR3. The germline V gene has CDR1 KGHSH and CDR2 LQKENI. The CDR3 sequence: CAGSPRTAYEQFF. The CDR3 nucleotides read TGTGCCGGCTCACCAAGGACCGCCTATGAGCAGTTCTTC.

The chain carries TRBV5-1 and TRBJ1-6; D remains unclear. The V end lost 4 bases, the J end lost 2 bases, and 16 bases lay between the germline ends. From germline, CDR1 is SGHRS and CDR2 YFSETQ. The CDR3 covers 17 residues. CDR3 sequence (DNA): TGCGCCAGCAGCCCCTCCGGTTACGGGGCCTATAATTCACCCCTCCACTTT. Residues: CASSPSGYGAYNSPLHF.

This clonotype was counted once. The chain has TRBV25-1 and TRBJ2-7; the match to TRBD2 covers 7 bases. The CDR3 is made up of 17 amino acids. With 4 bases clipped from V and 0 bases from J, the junction kept 12 bases outside the gene matches. Germline V lookup: CDR1 MGHDK, CDR2 SYGVNS. The DNA of the CDR3 is TGTGCCAGCAGTGGTATGGGGGGGACGCCGTACTCCTACGAGCAGTACTTC. Residues: CASSGMGGTPYSYEQYF.

V gene TRBV5-1 combines with J gene TRBJ2-5; 8 bases agree with TRBD1. V was pared by 4 bases and J by 9 bases, with 11 bases of the junction left unmatched. This CDR3 is 14 amino acids long. The germline V gene encodes CDR1 SGHRS and CDR2 YFSETQ. The CDR3 loop is CASSLGQALEAQYF. CDR3 bases: TGCGCCAGCAGCCTGGGACAGGCTCTCGAGGCCCAGTACTTC. Using reference TRBV5-1 and TRBJ2-5 for the parts outside the CDR3, the full variable domain is KAGVTQTPRYLIKTRGQQVTLSCSPISGHRSVSWYQQTPGQGLQFLFEYFSETQRNKGNFPGRFSGRQFSNSRSEMNVSTLELGDSALYLCASSLGQALEAQYFGPGTRLLVL.

The genes are TRBV10-3 and TRBJ2-3, with 9 bases matching TRBD1. The germline CDR1 and CDR2 sequences are ENHRY and SYGVKD. The CDR3 runs 10 residues. With V trimmed by 10 bases and J by 14 bases, 7 bases remained unmatched. The CDR3 here is CATRDRALYF. The CDR3 DNA is TGTGCCACTCGGGACAGGGCACTGTATTTT.

The V and J genes are TRBV6-5 and TRBJ1-2; possibly TRBD1 for D (6 bases). Trimming stripped 6 bases from V and 4 bases from J, with 15 bases between. Germline values: CDR1 MNHEY, CDR2 SVGAGI. CDR3 length equals 14 residues. CDR3 sequence (DNA): TGTGCCAGCAGCTCCGGGACAACAACCTATGGCTACACCTTC. Translating it yields CASSSGTTTYGYTF.

On this clonotype itself: A junction end diverges from the germline sequence, so it may reflect a read error. The chain joins TRBV29-1 to TRBJ1-1; D unresolved. CDR1 SQVTM and CDR2 ANQGSEA come from the germline V gene. The CDR3 totals 13 residues. This chain's CDR3 is CGVDSLLNTEAFF. The CDR3, as DNA: TGCGGCGTTGATTCGCTCCTGAACACTGAAGCTTTCTTT.

This chain joins TRBV4-3 and TRBJ2-5, with D possibly TRBD2 on 6 matching bases. The germline gives CDR1 LGHNA, CDR2 YSLEER. CDR3 size: 15 residues. Trimming shortened V by 1 base and J by 5 bases, and 14 bases separated the two germline ends. CDR3 residues: CASSQGVASAETQYF. As DNA, the CDR3 is TGCGCCAGCAGCCAAGGTGTAGCTAGCGCGGAGACCCAGTACTTC.